Judged by abundance, the clone carrying this TCR beta chain is medium-sized. What it recognizes is unknown. Only in-frame clones appear in the TCRdb table, and some are missing; sequencing was by immunoSEQ multiplex PCR. The table records 36,000 or so clones, about 90% of them present only once. This CDR3 contains 14 residues. Germline V gene sequence: CDR1 SGHRS, CDR2 YFSETQ. The V end was cut by 0 bases, the J end by 6 bases, with 10 bases between. The sample is drawn from a study of T cells in narcolepsy. Points from the study as a whole: HCRT-specific and TRIB2-specific autoreactive clonotypes appeared among same-patient CSF and blood CD4+ clonotypes.

The sequenced sample was CD45RA- memory CD4+ T cells from PBMCs. The clonotype comes from a human donor with narcolepsy. The J gene is TRBJ1-3, the V gene TRBV5-1, with D tentatively TRBD1 (5 bases). CDR3 region: CASSLAGTENTIYF. The DNA for the CDR3 is TGCGCCAGCAGCTTGGCCGGGACGGAAAACACCATATATTTT. Full variable domain (rest looked up from reference TRBV5-1 and TRBJ1-3): KAGVTQTPRYLIKTRGQQVTLSCSPISGHRSVSWYQQTPGQGLQFLFEYFSETQRNKGNFPGRFSGRQFSNSRSEMNVSTLELGDSALYLCASSLAGTENTIYFGEGSWLTVV.